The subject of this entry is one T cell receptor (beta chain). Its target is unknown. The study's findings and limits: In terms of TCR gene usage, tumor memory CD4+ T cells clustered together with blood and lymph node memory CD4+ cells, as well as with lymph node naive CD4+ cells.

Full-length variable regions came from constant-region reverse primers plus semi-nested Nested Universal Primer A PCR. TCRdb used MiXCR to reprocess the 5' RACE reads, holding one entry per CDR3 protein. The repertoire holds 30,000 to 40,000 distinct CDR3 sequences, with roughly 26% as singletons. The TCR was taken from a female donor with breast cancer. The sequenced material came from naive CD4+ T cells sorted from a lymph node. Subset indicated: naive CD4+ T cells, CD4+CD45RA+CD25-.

This CDR3 reads CASSRTSGGAVSTDTQYF. The CDR3, as DNA: TGTGCCAGCAGCCGGACTAGCGGGGGGGCGGTCAGCACAGATACGCAGTATTTT. The chain couples TRBV4-2 to TRBJ2-3; 15 nucleotides agree with TRBD2. CDR1 and CDR2 (germline): LGHNA, YNFKEQ. The junction had 5 bases not matched to a gene; V was cut back by 4 bases and J by 0 bases. This CDR3 region has 18 residues.